A single sample is the source of the 10 T cell receptor beta chains below, sequenced in a study of regulatory T cells in long-lasting Graves disease listed by TCRdb under 2021. Libraries came from multiplex PCR. Instrument used: Illumina HiSeq 4000. To build TCR beta libraries, CDR3 regions were amplified by Arm-PCR using iRepertoire HTBI primers. TCRdb reran the public reads through fastp at Q25 and MiXCR, keeping productive beta chains. Here each entry gathers all rows of one CDR3 protein and keeps the most common genes and DNA. This sample holds about 350,000 distinct CDR3 sequences; approximately 16% were observed only once. The ten largest clones take up approximately 30% of the sample. The sample's time point label is to be understood as: newly diagnosed GD, antithyroid drugs for less than 3 months. For both TCR sequencing and RNA sequencing, RNA was extracted from PBMCs in TRIzol. This same sample was also taken into another study, of T cells in Graves' hyperthyroidism and ophthalmopathy.

This sample comprised peripheral blood mononuclear cells (PBMCs), obtained at new diagnosis, from a patient treated with antithyroid drugs. All receptors come from a man between 35 and 55 years old with Graves disease. Donor details come from another sample of the same person, matched by shared clones.

This clonotype was picked up a small number of times. A far larger clone is just one base off, so this is likely a read error. The rearrangement uses TRBV27 and TRBJ2-5; D may be TRBD1 (6 bases). CDR3 length: 16 amino acids. In germline, CDR1 is MNHEY, CDR2 SMNVEV (reference sequence). Deletions cut 4 bases from V and 11 bases from J, with 26 bases between. The CDR3 region has the DNA TGTGCCAGCAGTTCCCCGACAGGACTCTCCTACAATGAGCAGTACTTC. Translated, it gives CASSSPTGLSYNEQYF.

This clonotype was detected only a few times. With a much larger clone just one base away, this may be a read error. V and J are TRBV18 and TRBJ2-7, with a tentative D call TRBD1 (6 bases). There are 15 residues in the CDR3. Germline V gene data show CDR1 as KGHSH and CDR2 as LQKENI. The CDR3 spells CASPPPAGTTYEQYF. CDR3 nucleotide sequence: TGTGCCAGCCCACCACCGGCAGGGACAACCTACGAGCAGTACTTC.

This clonotype appeared many times. This chain joins TRBV6-1 and TRBJ2-3; no reliable D call. V was cut by 6 bases and J by 7 bases, with 14 bases left in between. Germline V gene data show CDR1 as MNHNS and CDR2 as SASEGT. This CDR3 is 13 amino acids long. The DNA for the CDR3 is TGTGCCAGCAGCCCCGGAGTGCGACATACGCAGTATTTT. Translating gives CASSPGVRHTQYF.

This clonotype was seen at least ten times. The J gene is TRBJ2-3, the V gene TRBV6-1; 7 bases map to TRBD1. The CDR3 is made up of 16 amino acids. Germline loops: CDR1 MNHNS, CDR2 SASEGT. The V and J ends lost 3 bases and 5 bases, in that order; junction bases with no gene match: 11. The CDR3 is CASSELGTDFLDTQYF. The CDR3 DNA sequence: TGTGCCAGCAGTGAGCTCGGGACAGACTTCTTAGATACGCAGTATTTT.

This clonotype was counted between two and nine times. The chain carries TRBV20-1 and TRBJ2-3; 13 bases agree with TRBD2. The V and J ends lost 5 bases and 1 base, in that order; junction bases with no gene match: 0. The CDR3 has 14 amino acids. The germline CDR1 and CDR2 sequences are DFQATT and SNEGSKA (reference sequence). The DNA for the CDR3 is TGCAGTGCTGGACTAGCGGGGGGCACAGATACGCAGTATTTT. It codes for CSAGLAGGTDTQYF.

This clonotype has only a few counts. This chain uses TRBV19 with TRBJ1-5; TRBD1 might be the D (5 bases). In germline, CDR1 is LNHDA, CDR2 SQIVND (reference sequence). This CDR3 is 14 amino acids long. Trimming took 6 bases from V and 3 from J, leaving 12 bases between them. CDR3 residues: CASRLRDANQPQHF. The CDR3 DNA reads as TGTGCCAGTAGACTCCGGGACGCCAATCAGCCCCAGCATTTT.

Many counts were recorded for this clonotype. The chain employs TRBV4-1 and TRBJ2-1, with TRBD2 matching 13 bases. The CDR3 loop spans 21 amino acids. With 5 bases clipped from V and 0 bases from J, the junction kept 16 bases outside the gene matches. Germline CDR1 and CDR2: MGHRA and YSYEKL. CDR3 sequence reads: CASSYTILAGGGKSSYNEQFF. The CDR3 nucleotides read TGCGCCAGCAGCTACACTATACTAGCGGGGGGGGGAAAGAGCTCCTACAATGAGCAGTTCTTC.

In its sample, this clonotype was seen many times. This chain connects TRBV20-1 to TRBJ2-5; tentatively, D is TRBD2 (7 bases). The V and J ends lost 3 bases and 5 bases respectively, with 16 bases between them. In germline, CDR1 is DFQATT, CDR2 SNEGSKA (reference sequence). The CDR3 contains 14 residues. The CDR3 DNA reads TGCAGTGCTAGTACGGGGGGCCTTGGGGAGACCCAGTACTTC. This sequence encodes CSASTGGLGETQYF.

V usage is TRBV6-5 and J usage is TRBJ1-2; 9 bases line up with TRBD1. The germline V gene has CDR1 MNHEY and CDR2 SVGAGI. The CDR3 totals 14 residues. V gave up 2 bases and J gave up 3 bases; unmatched junction bases: 1. The CDR3 is CASSYDRGDYGYTF. The CDR3 DNA reads TGTGCCAGCAGTTACGACAGGGGGGACTATGGCTACACCTTC.

This clonotype was counted at least ten times. The V call is TRBV29-1, the J call TRBJ2-3; the D is unclear. This CDR3 is 13 amino acids long. Deletions cut 5 bases from V and 0 bases from J, with 9 bases between. Germline assignment: CDR1 SQVTM and CDR2 ANQGSEA. The CDR3 here is CSVHGRSTDTQYF. The CDR3 nucleotides read TGCAGCGTTCACGGCCGGAGCACAGATACGCAGTATTTT.